This T cell receptor beta chain derives from a study of cytomegalovirus exposure and HLA in healthy donors (dated 2017 in TCRdb). In the study overall: A later analysis indicated that the roughly 130 validation repertoires were generated on the platform also employed for the 700 or so repertoires of the first cohort. The study aimed to test whether signatures of past pathogen exposure could be identified by cataloging public T cell receptors. A separate validation cohort of about 110 different subjects was used in addition to the roughly 640-subject first cohort. To predict cytomegalovirus infection status, the study brought together high-throughput TCR immunosequencing, statistical association of individual TCRs with disease status, and machine learning. What the authors observed across the whole study: The validation cohort had no HLA typing available for a later analysis, so co-occurrence within that cohort was assessed over all 110 or so repertoires. The classifier was reported to diagnose cytomegalovirus status with high specificity and sensitivity in both the original and validation cohorts. In the study, some 180 TCR beta chains were listed as associated with cytomegalovirus. Three of the identified cytomegalovirus-associated TCR beta chains were confirmed in vitro to be specific for cytomegalovirus antigens. The authors suggested that the approach could potentially be generalized to other disease states and immunological phenotypes. Of the cluster scores, roughly 95% were above 0 in a later analysis, which found that TCRs clustered in the first cohort also tended to co-occur in the 95 to 150 validation repertoires. Across donors, most TCR sequences were observed very rarely, whereas some public TCRs were present in many individuals.

Library method: the immunoSEQ multiplex PCR assay. As for the original processing: A statistical classification framework was built to diagnose cytomegalovirus status from the catalog of TCR beta chain sequences. TCRdb stores this immuneACCESS table with in-frame sequences only. Part of the clones is absent; in the studies checked, under half of the shortfall reflects unresolved V genes, and no reason is known for the rest. V, J and clone size reflect that table, while D and trimming were determined from the DNA. Across this sample there are about 240,000 clones, with approximately 86% seen only once. Around 1.2% of the sample is taken by the ten largest. CDR1 SGDLS and CDR2 YYNGEE were looked up in the germline V gene. Trimming takes 7 bases from V and 3 bases from J, and the germline ends sit 7 bases apart. CDR3 length: 11 amino acids, cysteine to phenylalanine. The CDR3 DNA has 33 bases and is translated from base 1.

In regard to this clone: This clone's antigen is unknown. No much larger clone exists at a distance of one base, and base qualities are not known.

Separate from the approximately 670-subject first cohort, the validation cohort of 95 to 150 subjects was the group to which the donors belonged. The sequenced sample was PBMCs. The source of this sequence is a woman aged 25-40 years in good health and CMV-seropositive. The V and J segments used are TRBV9 and TRBJ1-2; the D gene is not confidently resolved. CDR3 loop: CASSGYYGYTF. The bases read TGTGCCAGCTCGGGATACTATGGCTACACCTTC. This CDR3, with the reference TRBV9 and TRBJ1-2 proteins standing in past its ends, gives the full variable domain DSGVTQTPKHLITATGQRVTLRCSPRSGDLSVYWYQQSLDQGLQFLIQYYNGEERAKGNILERFSAQQFPDLHSELNLSSLELGDSALYFCASSGYYGYTFGSGTRLTVV.